What follows are 25 T cell receptor beta chains derived from one specimen sequenced in a study of a mutant IDH1 vaccine in newly diagnosed glioma. Time point denoted: week 11, during vaccination. A 20-mer mutant IDH1 peptide at 300 ug was injected subcutaneously with topical imiquimod. No antigen has been identified for these receptors. Produced via immunoSEQ multiplex PCR; TCRdb's table is partial and in-frame only. The data hold approximately 110,000 clones, with roughly 90% observed a single time. Sequencing used PBMCs, obtained from a glioma patient whose treatment included an IDH1 peptide vaccine. The receptors originated from a woman in her forties or fifties with glioma.

The CDR3 nucleotides are TGTGCCAGCAGCTTTCGAGGGGGAGGTAATTACGAGCAGTACTTC. Its translation is CASSFRGGGNYEQYF. The rearrangement uses TRBV7-2 and TRBJ2-7, with D possibly being TRBD1 or TRBD2 (6 bases each). V gave up 3 bases and J gave up 4 bases, with 16 bases separating them. The germline CDR1 and CDR2 sequences are SGHTA and FQGNSA. The length of the CDR3 is 15 residues.

J is TRBJ1-4 and V is TRBV6-6, with D perhaps matching TRBD1 (6 bases). The V gene's germline CDR1 is MNHNY and CDR2 SVGAGI (reference sequence). The CDR3 is 13 amino acids. Trimming stripped 8 bases from V and 7 bases from J, with 14 bases between. As DNA, the CDR3 is TGTGCCAGCGAACAGGGTCTTAGTGAAAAACTGTTTTTT. Amino acid sequence: CASEQGLSEKLFF.

The J gene is TRBJ1-5, the V gene TRBV30; D gene unclear. V dropped 4 bases and J dropped 7 bases, with 20 bases sitting between them. The CDR3 is 15 residues long. Looked up from germline, CDR1 is GTSNPN and CDR2 is SVGIG (reference sequence). DNA of the CDR3: TGTGCCTGGACCCCGGGCGTGGGGTCGTACCAGCCCCAGCATTTT. Translated: CAWTPGVGSYQPQHF.

This chain uses TRBV29-1 with TRBJ2-1, with D possibly being TRBD1 (6 bases). CDR1 and CDR2 (germline): SQVTM, ANQGSEA. Deletions cut 6 bases from V and 8 bases from J, with 17 bases between. The CDR3 is made up of 13 amino acids. The CDR3 protein is CSVNRVGSDEQFF. The CDR3 nucleotides are TGCAGCGTCAACAGGGTAGGGTCGGATGAGCAGTTCTTC.

The V gene is TRBV7-9, the J gene TRBJ1-6, with a weak D call TRBD1 (5 bases). V dropped 0 bases and J dropped 14 bases, with 11 bases sitting between them. The length of the CDR3 is 13 residues. CDR1 SEHNR and CDR2 FQNEAQ come from the germline V gene (reference sequence). The CDR3 bases are TGTGCCAGCAGCTTAGCCCCGCTAGGGGCCCTCCACTTT. This translates into CASSLAPLGALHF. Drawing the rest from reference TRBV7-9 and TRBJ1-6, the complete variable domain is DTGVSQNPRHKITKRGQNVTFRCDPISEHNRLYWYRQTLGQGPEFLTYFQNEAQLEKSRLLSDRFSAERPKGSFSTLEIQRTEQGDSAMYLCASSLAPLGALHFGNGTRLTVT.

This chain joins TRBV10-3 and TRBJ2-5, with 12 bases lining up with TRBD2. The germline gives CDR1 ENHRY, CDR2 SYGVKD. Trimming cost V 6 bases and J 5 bases; bases outside gene matches: 7. The CDR3 is 15 amino acids. The CDR3 DNA is TGTGCCATCAGGGGGGGACTAGCGGGTGACGAGACCCAGTACTTC. Translated, it gives CAIRGGLAGDETQYF.

J is TRBJ2-7 and V is TRBV18; a weak D match, TRBD1 (5 bases). The germline V gene has CDR1 KGHSH and CDR2 LQKENI. CDR3 length equals 13 residues. V gave up 8 bases and J gave up 2 bases, with 13 bases separating them. In DNA form, the CDR3 reads TGTGCCAGCCGCGGAATGGACACCTACGAGCAGTACTTC. This codes for CASRGMDTYEQYF.

The chain recombines TRBV10-1 with TRBJ2-7; D remains ambiguous. This CDR3 has 13 residues. Germline CDR1 reads WNHNN; CDR2 reads SYGVQD (reference sequence). V lost 2 bases to trimming and J lost 3 bases, with 8 bases between them. The CDR3 here is CASSEGRHYEQYF. In DNA form, the CDR3 reads TGCGCCAGCAGTGAGGGTAGACACTACGAGCAGTACTTC.

The J gene is TRBJ2-5, the V gene TRBV5-8; 10 bases match TRBD1. V trimming: 0 bases; J trimming: 1 base; junction bases outside the gene matches: 6. CDR1 SGHTS and CDR2 YDEGEE come from the germline V gene. This CDR3 has 17 amino acids. CDR3 amino acids: CASSLAGTGAFQETQYF. In DNA, the CDR3 is TGTGCCAGCAGCTTGGCCGGGACAGGGGCCTTCCAAGAGACCCAGTACTTC.

With regard to this clone: This specimen includes other DNA sequences encoding the same CDR3. This chain connects TRBV5-1 to TRBJ2-5; 11 positions agree with TRBD1. Trimming took 4 bases from V and 5 from J; bases not matched to a gene: 4. The CDR3 is made up of 14 amino acids. Germline V gene lookup returns CDR1 SGHRS and CDR2 YFSETQ. The CDR3 sequence is CASSMGQGEETQYF. The CDR3 DNA is TGCGCCAGCAGCATGGGACAGGGGGAGGAGACCCAGTACTTC.

V is TRBV5-6 and J is TRBJ2-3; D call uncertain. The CDR3 is made up of 15 amino acids. The V end lost 4 bases, the J end lost 0 bases, and 12 bases lay between the germline ends. Germline CDR1 is SGHDT and CDR2 is YYEEEE. The DNA of the CDR3 is TGTGCCAGCAGCCCGTGGGCGTCTAGCACAGATACGCAGTATTTT. Translation: CASSPWASSTDTQYF.

The chain combines TRBV7-9 with TRBJ2-3; unclear D gene. V gave up 3 bases and J gave up 0 bases, with 10 bases separating them. Germline lookup yields CDR1 SEHNR and CDR2 FQNEAQ (reference sequence). The CDR3 has 15 amino acids. This chain's CDR3 is CASSLDLGSTDTQYF. CDR3 nucleotide sequence: TGTGCCAGCAGCTTGGACCTCGGCAGCACAGATACGCAGTATTTT.

CDR3 DNA sequence: TGTGCCAGCAGCTTACAGGGTGAGGCCAAAAACATTCAGTACTTC. Translation: CASSLQGEAKNIQYF. The chain is built from TRBV7-9 and TRBJ2-4; the D gene is possibly TRBD1 (5 bases). Germline assignment: CDR1 SEHNR and CDR2 FQNEAQ (reference sequence). The CDR3 totals 15 residues. V lost 2 bases and J lost 1, with 9 bases in between.

This clone occurred a few times. The gene calls are TRBV4-2 and TRBJ2-6; D unclear. Germline V gene sequence: CDR1 LGHNA, CDR2 YNFKEQ. The CDR3 is made up of 16 amino acids. V lost 1 base and J 1 base, leaving 8 bases between the germline ends. CDR3 protein: CASSQAWRSGANVLTF. DNA of the CDR3: TGTGCCAGCAGCCAAGCTTGGCGGTCTGGGGCCAACGTCCTGACTTTC.

This sequence joins TRBV6-5 and TRBJ2-1, with a tentative D call TRBD2 (6 bases). V lost 7 bases and J lost 1, with 14 bases in between. Per the germline V gene, CDR1 is MNHEY and CDR2 is SVGAGI. The CDR3 runs to 15 residues. The CDR3 loop reads CASKRTGTSYNEQFF. The CDR3 nucleotides are TGTGCCAGCAAGCGAACCGGGACTTCCTACAATGAGCAGTTCTTC.

The chain has TRBV11-2 and TRBJ2-7; TRBD1 aligns across 9 bases. Per germline, CDR1 SGHAT and CDR2 FQNNGV. This CDR3 is built from 14 residues. After removal of 5 bases from V and 5 bases from J, the junction contained 7 bases not matched to a gene. CDR3 in DNA: TGTGCCAGCAGCAAGGACAGGGGAGTTCACGAGCAGTACTTC. It yields the protein CASSKDRGVHEQYF.

This clone has more than one count but fewer than ten. This chain uses TRBV28 with TRBJ1-1, with TRBD1 identical over 7 bases. The CDR3 has 16 amino acids. V gave up 5 bases and J gave up 0 bases; unmatched junction bases: 9. Germline V gives CDR1 MDHEN, CDR2 SYDVKM. CDR3 amino acids: CASSPTTGSVNTEAFF. In DNA form, the CDR3 reads TGTGCCAGCAGTCCAACGACAGGGTCGGTGAACACTGAAGCTTTCTTT.

This chain uses TRBV5-6 with TRBJ1-4; D gene unclear. V was cut by 2 bases and J by 1 base, with 6 bases left in between. From germline, CDR1 is SGHDT and CDR2 YYEEEE. The CDR3 length is 14 residues. In DNA form, the CDR3 reads TGTGCCAGCAGCTTCAAACAAACTAATGAAAAACTGTTTTTT. This gives the protein CASSFKQTNEKLFF.

The chain employs TRBV5-1 and TRBJ1-3, with 9 bases that match TRBD1. CDR1 SGHRS and CDR2 YFSETQ come from the germline V gene. The CDR3 spans 17 residues. V lost 4 bases and J lost 2; bases outside the gene matches: 10. As DNA, the CDR3 is TGCGCCAGCAGCCCCAGGACAGGGGCTGATCCTGGAAACACCATATATTTT. This encodes CASSPRTGADPGNTIYF.

This rearrangement joins TRBV7-3 to TRBJ2-1; 9 nucleotides align to TRBD2. Germline V gene sequence: CDR1 SGHTA, CDR2 FQGTGA. The CDR3 runs to 10 residues. V lost 8 bases to trimming and J lost 14 bases; unmatched junction nucleotides: 4. CDR3 nucleotides: TGTGCCAGCGGGTTAGCGGGAGAGTTCTTC. Translating gives CASGLAGEFF.

This sequence joins TRBV29-1 and TRBJ1-2; D might be TRBD1 (6 bases). CDR3 size: 13 residues. CDR1 is SQVTM and CDR2 is ANQGSEA in the germline V gene. V lost 4 bases and J lost 3, with 12 bases in between. As DNA, the CDR3 is TGCAGCGTTGGGACAGAGGGGGACTATGGCTACACCTTC. Protein product: CSVGTEGDYGYTF.

This chain uses TRBV4-1 with TRBJ2-5; D unclear. The better agreement between TRBJ2-7 and the DNA end casts doubt on the J call. The germline CDR1 and CDR2 sequences are MGHRA and YSYEKL. CDR3 length: 14 residues. CDR3 in amino acids: CASSQGSRPYEQYF. For the CDR3, the DNA is TGCGCCAGCAGCCAGGGAAGCCGGCCCTACGAGCAGTACTTC.

This clone was picked up one time. The chain recombines TRBV5-6 with TRBJ2-4; D remains unclear. V lost 4 bases to trimming and J lost 0 bases, with 11 bases between them. This CDR3 is built from 15 residues. CDR1 and CDR2 from the germline V gene are SGHDT and YYEEEE. CDR3 region: CASSVSTLAKNIQYF. The DNA of the CDR3 is TGTGCCAGCAGCGTGAGTACCCTAGCCAAAAACATTCAGTACTTC.

The J gene is TRBJ1-1, the V gene TRBV28; possible D gene TRBD1, 5 bases. The CDR3 sequence is 15 residues long. The germline V gene encodes CDR1 MDHEN and CDR2 SYDVKM. Trimming removed 4 bases from V and 8 bases from J, with 20 bases in between. The chain's CDR3 is CASSSPPTTDSEAFF. DNA of the CDR3: TGTGCCAGCAGTTCTCCCCCTACCACAGACAGCGAAGCTTTCTTT.

The genes are TRBV19 and TRBJ1-1; tentative D call: TRBD1 (5 bases). CDR3 length: 14 amino acids. Trimming left V 4 bases short and J 4 bases short, with 13 bases between. Germline CDR1 and CDR2: LNHDA and SQIVND (reference sequence). The CDR3: CASSRGNGGTEAFF. The CDR3 bases are TGTGCCAGTAGTAGGGGGAACGGAGGCACTGAAGCTTTCTTT.